A selection of T cell receptor beta chains follows, all from one sample in a study of CD8+CD57+ T cells in acquired aplastic anemia. TCRdb independently ran MiXCR on the reads; one entry per CDR3 protein. The sample shows a few hundred thousand distinct CDR3 sequences, roughly 82% of them seen only once. Material for sequencing was sorted CD4+, CD8+, or CD8+CD57+ T cells (not recorded which) from PBMCs. These receptors all stem from a human donor with aplastic anemia. Both conserved end residues are part of each CDR3.

cdr3_aa j_call v_call
CASSLNGAQKIGELFF TRBJ2-2 TRBV5-1
CASSLGSGTYKDEQFF TRBJ2-1 TRBV19
CATSIASNYGANDLTF TRBJ2-6 TRBV15
CASSHTGSQGPNF TRBJ1-5 TRBV7-9
CASTLEGLFFTGANVLTF TRBJ2-6 TRBV2
CASSLDPGGNTEAFF TRBJ1-1 TRBV7-6
CASSFSSSGANVLTF TRBJ2-6 TRBV5-4
CASKGQPNTEAFF TRBJ1-1 TRBV25-1
CSAGATPEYGYTF TRBJ1-2 TRBV20-1
CASSLHSGGGSDELFF TRBJ2-1 TRBV19
CSARDRPSPSTDTQYF TRBJ2-3 TRBV20-1
CASSFQRGGYSSQLHF TRBJ1-6 TRBV7-9
CASSGTGGANTEAFF TRBJ1-1 TRBV7-8
CASSLAVSSPLHF TRBJ1-6 TRBV7-9
CASSLAGQVYQHFF TRBJ2-1 TRBV7-2
CASAREANAVDF TRBJ2-4 TRBV7-3
CASRVEVSEPQF TRBJ2-7 TRBV2
CASSDSGVLVGEQYF TRBJ2-7 TRBV2
CASSVRDRATDTQYF TRBJ2-3 TRBV9
CSVSIGRNYGYTF TRBJ1-2 TRBV29-1
CASSSASASYNSHF TRBJ2-3 TRBV9
CASSLARGMEAFF TRBJ1-1 TRBV9
CASTVEGISDREYF TRBJ2-3 TRBV7-6
CASSLMGNNRAKDF TRBJ1-5 TRBV7-9
CATSTRFREPYNEQFF TRBJ2-1 TRBV15
CASSPGTGPQPQHF TRBJ1-5 TRBV5-1
CASSLGVQRPSHSF TRBJ2-5 TRBV7-2
CAAGTGGNSEQFF TRBJ2-1 TRBV6-6
CASSEGGQLPYEQYF TRBJ2-7 TRBV14
CASSEDAEGNEQYF TRBJ2-7 TRBV10-2
CASSLERSGERQYF TRBJ2-3 TRBV7-9
CASSITSGQLSEQYF TRBJ2-7 TRBV7-2
CASSPGPTYEQYVF TRBJ2-5 TRBV7-8
CASSLRGGAAYGHTF TRBJ1-2 TRBV7-2
CASSNRGHYNEQFF TRBJ2-1 TRBV19
CASSYSQGRGYEQYF TRBJ2-7 TRBV6-5
CSARDQGADYGYTF TRBJ1-2 TRBV20-1
CASSRAGYTDTQYF TRBJ2-3 TRBV10-1
CASSFPPTGTPHF TRBJ1-5 TRBV7-2
CASSTSGGGIDTQYF TRBJ2-3 TRBV7-2
CASGDGPADTHYF TRBJ2-3 TRBV7-8
CASSPPQGRNSDEQFF TRBJ2-1 TRBV7-9